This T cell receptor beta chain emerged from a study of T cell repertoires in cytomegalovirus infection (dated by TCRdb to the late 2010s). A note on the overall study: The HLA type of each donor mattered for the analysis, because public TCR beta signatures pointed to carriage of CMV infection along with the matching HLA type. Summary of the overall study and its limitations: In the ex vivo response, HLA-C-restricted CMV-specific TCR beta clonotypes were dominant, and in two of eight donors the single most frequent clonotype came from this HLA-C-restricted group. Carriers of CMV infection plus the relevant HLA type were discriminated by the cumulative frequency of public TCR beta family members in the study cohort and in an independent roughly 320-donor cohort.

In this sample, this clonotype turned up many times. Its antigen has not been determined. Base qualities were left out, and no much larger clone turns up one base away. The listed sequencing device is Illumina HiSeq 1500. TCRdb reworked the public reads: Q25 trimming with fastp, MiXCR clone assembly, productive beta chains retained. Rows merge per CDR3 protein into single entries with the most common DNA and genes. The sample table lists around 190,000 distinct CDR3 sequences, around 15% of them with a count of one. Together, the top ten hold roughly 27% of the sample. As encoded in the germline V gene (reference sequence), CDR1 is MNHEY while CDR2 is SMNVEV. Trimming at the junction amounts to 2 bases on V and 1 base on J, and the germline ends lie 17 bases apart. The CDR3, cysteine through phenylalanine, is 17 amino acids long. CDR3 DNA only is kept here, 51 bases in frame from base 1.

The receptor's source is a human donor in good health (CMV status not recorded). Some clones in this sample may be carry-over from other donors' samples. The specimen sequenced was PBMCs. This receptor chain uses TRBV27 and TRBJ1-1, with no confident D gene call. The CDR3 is CASSLDGLRPSNTEAFF. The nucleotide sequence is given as TGTGCCAGCAGTTTAGATGGCTTACGCCCGTCGAACACTGAAGCTTTCTTT.